A single sample is the source of the 13 T cell receptor beta chains below, sequenced in a study of T cell responses to AZD1222 COVID-19 vaccine. Profiling relied on immunoSEQ multiplex PCR, and the TCRdb table lists in-frame clones only, not all of them. Altogether about 83,000 clones are present, 86% being singletons, with the ten largest covering roughly 8.7%. The material sequenced was peripheral blood, taken on day 0 of AZD1222 vaccination. The receptors originated from an adult in good health.

The chain joins TRBV4-3 to TRBJ2-5, with unresolved D. This CDR3 spans 12 amino acids. Trimming removed 2 bases at V and 5 bases at J, with 6 bases between. Germline values: CDR1 LGHNA, CDR2 YSLEER. In DNA form, the CDR3 reads TGCGCCAGCAGCCAACCTGGGGAGACCCAGTACTTC. Its translation: CASSQPGETQYF.

The chain is built from TRBV25-1 and TRBJ2-3, with a tentative D call TRBD2 (6 bases). Per the germline V gene, CDR1 is MGHDK and CDR2 is SYGVNS. The CDR3 has 16 residues. Trimming removed 2 bases from V and 2 bases from J, with 14 bases in between. The DNA of the CDR3 is TGTGCCAGCAGTGAACCTGGACTAATTGACACAGATACGCAGTATTTT. This codes for CASSEPGLIDTDTQYF.

The chain uses TRBV19 and TRBJ2-7, with a possible D match to TRBD1 (5 bases). CDR1 LNHDA and CDR2 SQIVND come from the germline V gene (reference sequence). V lost 5 bases, J lost 6 bases, and 14 bases lay in between. The CDR3 contains 13 residues. The CDR3 region is CASSSQGLGEQYF. CDR3 nucleotide sequence: TGTGCCAGTAGTTCGCAGGGATTAGGCGAGCAGTACTTC. The full variable domain, rest sourced from reference TRBV19 and TRBJ2-7, is DGGITQSPKYLFRKEGQNVTLSCEQNLNHDAMYWYRQDPGQGLRLIYYSQIVNDFQKGDIAEGYSVSREKKESFPLTVTSAQKNPTAFYLCASSSQGLGEQYFGPGTRLTVT.

The rearrangement uses TRBV18 and TRBJ2-3, with D maybe TRBD2 (5 bases). This CDR3 contains 15 residues. V was trimmed by 0 bases and J by 5 bases, leaving 12 bases between them. CDR1 KGHSH and CDR2 LQKENI come from the germline V gene. DNA for the CDR3: TGTGCCAGCTCACCACCGGCGGGCAGACAAGATACGCAGTATTTT. Its protein product is CASSPPAGRQDTQYF.

The chain has TRBV5-6 and TRBJ2-7; TRBD1 matches at 8 bases. CDR3 length: 13 amino acids. Trimming removed 5 bases from V and 5 bases from J; junction bases left unmatched: 6. Germline lookup yields CDR1 SGHDT and CDR2 YYEEEE. This CDR3 is CASRPPGGDEQYF. In nucleotides, the CDR3 is TGTGCCAGCAGGCCACCAGGGGGCGACGAGCAGTACTTC.

The gene calls are TRBV7-8 and TRBJ2-7; 7 nucleotides line up with TRBD1. V was pared by 5 bases and J by 5 bases, with 9 bases of the junction left unmatched. The CDR3 spans 14 residues. Germline CDR1 is SGHVS and CDR2 is FQNEAQ. The CDR3 loop reads CASSPLDRAHEQYF. CDR3 sequence (DNA): TGTGCCAGCAGCCCATTAGACAGGGCCCACGAGCAGTACTTC.

The chain combines TRBV10-3 with TRBJ2-5, with TRBD1 matching over 10 bases. V lost 4 bases and J lost 1; bases outside the gene matches: 3. Germline V gene lookup returns CDR1 ENHRY and CDR2 SYGVKD. This CDR3 spans 15 amino acids. The CDR3 loop is CAISAGTGVQETQYF. In nucleotides, the CDR3 is TGTGCCATCAGTGCCGGGACAGGGGTCCAAGAGACCCAGTACTTC.

The gene calls are TRBV6-5 and TRBJ1-6; 8 bases agree with TRBD1. This CDR3 spans 14 amino acids. Per the germline V gene, CDR1 is MNHEY and CDR2 is SVGAGI. Unmatched junction bases numbered 6, after V lost 5 bases and J lost 9 bases. The CDR3 is CASSQGTGGSPLHF. CDR3 in DNA: TGTGCCAGCAGTCAGGGCACAGGGGGTTCACCCCTCCACTTT.

The rearrangement joins TRBV28 to TRBJ1-2; D is possibly TRBD1 (5 bases). Germline loops: CDR1 MDHEN, CDR2 SYDVKM. V was shortened by 6 bases and J by 4 bases, with 15 bases between the two germline ends. The CDR3 has 14 amino acids. CDR3 bases: TGTGCCAGCAGGAGCCAGGGTCAGGGCTATGGCTACACCTTC. Its translation is CASRSQGQGYGYTF.

CDR3 DNA sequence: TGTGCCAGCAGTGCTGCAGCCTATGGCTACACCTTC. Its translation is CASSAAAYGYTF. V is TRBV2 and J is TRBJ1-2; no reliable D call. Looked up from germline, CDR1 is SNHLY and CDR2 is FYNNEI. V was cut by 4 bases and J by 4 bases, with 7 bases left in between. The CDR3 is 12 amino acids.

The rearrangement links TRBV5-1 to TRBJ2-2; 11 bases match TRBD1. Per the germline V gene, CDR1 is SGHRS and CDR2 is YFSETQ. CDR3 length equals 15 residues. After removal of 3 bases from V and 5 bases from J, the junction contained 3 bases not matched to a gene. CDR3 sequence reads: CASSSGTGGTGELFF. The CDR3 DNA reads as TGCGCCAGCAGCTCGGGGACAGGGGGGACCGGGGAGCTGTTTTTT.

Points on this clone: One junction end does not reproduce the germline sequence, and a read error may be involved. The genes are TRBV3-1 (or the pseudogene TRBV3-2) and TRBJ2-5, with TRBD2 matching 8 bases. The CDR3 extends over 21 amino acids. Germline V gives CDR1 LGHDT, CDR2 YNNKEL (reference sequence). This CDR3 reads CARSRSGWTTGGAGYQETQYF. CDR3 in DNA: TGTGCCCGCAGCCGATCTGGCTGGACTACCGGGGGGGCCGGGTACCAAGAGACCCAGTACTTC.

V and J are TRBV29-1 and TRBJ2-1, with D possibly TRBD1 on 6 matching bases. CDR1 is SQVTM and CDR2 is ANQGSEA in the germline V gene. Trimming took off 6 bases at V and 0 bases at J, with 15 bases between the two ends. The CDR3 runs to 15 residues. Here the CDR3 reads CSVVSQGSSYNEQFF. Written as DNA, the CDR3 is TGCAGCGTAGTATCACAGGGAAGCTCCTACAATGAGCAGTTCTTC.